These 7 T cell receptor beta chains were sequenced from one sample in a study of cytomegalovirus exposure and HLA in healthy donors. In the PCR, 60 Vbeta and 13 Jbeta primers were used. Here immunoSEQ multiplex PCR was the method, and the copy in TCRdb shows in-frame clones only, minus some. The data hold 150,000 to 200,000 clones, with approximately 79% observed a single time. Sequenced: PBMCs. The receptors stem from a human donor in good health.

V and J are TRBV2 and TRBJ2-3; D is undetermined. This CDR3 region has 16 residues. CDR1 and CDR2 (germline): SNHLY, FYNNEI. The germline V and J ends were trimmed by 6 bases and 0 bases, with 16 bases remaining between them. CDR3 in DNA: TGTGCCAGCAGAGGAATGGGCGCGTCGAGCACAGATACGCAGTATTTT. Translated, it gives CASRGMGASSTDTQYF.

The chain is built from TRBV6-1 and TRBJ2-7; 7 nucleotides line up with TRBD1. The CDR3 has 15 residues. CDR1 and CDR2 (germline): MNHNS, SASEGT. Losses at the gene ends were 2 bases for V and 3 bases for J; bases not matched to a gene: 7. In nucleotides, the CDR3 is TGTGCCAGCAGTGAAATGACAGGGCTGTTCTACGAGCAGTACTTC. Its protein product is CASSEMTGLFYEQYF.

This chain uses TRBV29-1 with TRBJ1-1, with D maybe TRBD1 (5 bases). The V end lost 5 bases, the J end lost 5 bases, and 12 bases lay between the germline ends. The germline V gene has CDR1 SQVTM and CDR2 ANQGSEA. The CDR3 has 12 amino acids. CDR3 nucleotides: TGCAGCGTTCGTGCAGGGCAGACTGAAGCTTTCTTT. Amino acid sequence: CSVRAGQTEAFF.

The CDR3 loop reads CASSQDGERYNEQFF. The CDR3 DNA sequence: TGCGCCAGCAGCCAAGACGGTGAGCGGTACAATGAGCAGTTCTTC. The chain employs TRBV4-3 and TRBJ2-1; tentative D call: TRBD2 (5 bases). Trimming cost V 0 bases and J 4 bases, with 10 bases left between them. From germline, CDR1 is LGHNA and CDR2 YSLEER. This CDR3 is built from 15 residues.

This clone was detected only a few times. CDR3 protein: CASRRGQGSEKLFF. The CDR3 nucleotides are TGTGCCAGCAGACGTGGACAGGGTAGTGAAAAACTGTTTTTT. The chain joins TRBV6-5 to TRBJ1-4, with TRBD1 identical over 8 bases. Germline CDR1 is MNHEY and CDR2 is SVGAGI. The CDR3 runs to 14 residues. Unmatched junction bases numbered 7, after V lost 6 bases and J lost 7 bases.

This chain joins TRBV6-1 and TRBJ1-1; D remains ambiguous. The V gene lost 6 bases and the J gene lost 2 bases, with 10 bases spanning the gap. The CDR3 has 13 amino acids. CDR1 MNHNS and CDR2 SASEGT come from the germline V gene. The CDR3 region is CASSRTRNTEAFF. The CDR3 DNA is TGTGCCAGCAGCCGGACTCGAAACACTGAAGCTTTCTTT.

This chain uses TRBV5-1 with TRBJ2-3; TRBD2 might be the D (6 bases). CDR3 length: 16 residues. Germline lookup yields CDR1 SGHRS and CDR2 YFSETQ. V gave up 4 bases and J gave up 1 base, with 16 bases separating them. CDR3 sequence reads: CASSQEVPGGTDTQYF. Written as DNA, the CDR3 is TGCGCCAGCAGCCAGGAGGTTCCGGGAGGCACAGATACGCAGTATTTT. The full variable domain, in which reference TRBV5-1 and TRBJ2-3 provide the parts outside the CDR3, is KAGVTQTPRYLIKTRGQQVTLSCSPISGHRSVSWYQQTPGQGLQFLFEYFSETQRNKGNFPGRFSGRQFSNSRSEMNVSTLELGDSALYLCASSQEVPGGTDTQYFGPGTRLTVL.